A single sample is the source of the 26 T cell receptor beta chains below, sequenced in a study of blood T cell repertoires in COVID-19. Using immunoSEQ multiplex PCR, the repertoire was profiled, and TCRdb retains in-frame clones only, with some absent. The sample carries roughly 300,000 clones, about 85% recorded once. The material sequenced was peripheral blood. Every receptor here comes from a human donor in a cohort sampled during active COVID-19.

V is TRBV2 and J is TRBJ2-2; 15 bases agree with TRBD2. This CDR3 contains 16 residues. CDR1 SNHLY and CDR2 FYNNEI come from the germline V gene. The V gene end was trimmed by 7 bases and the J gene end by 6 bases; junction bases not matched to a gene: 6. Here the CDR3 DNA reads TGTGCCAGCACCAGAGGGACTAGCGGGAGGTCCGGGGAGCTGTTTTTT. It encodes CASTRGTSGRSGELFF.

The chain carries TRBV9 and TRBJ1-2; 8 bases are a match to TRBD1. V lost 0 bases and J lost 2; bases outside the gene matches: 9. Germline V lookup: CDR1 SGDLS, CDR2 YYNGEE. The CDR3 spans 17 residues. CDR3 loop: CASSVGAGGLQNYGYTF. CDR3 sequence (DNA): TGTGCCAGCAGCGTAGGGGCAGGGGGCCTCCAGAACTATGGCTACACCTTC.

This clone showed up just a few times. The chain carries TRBV25-1 and TRBJ2-5, with 10 bases aligning to TRBD2. With V trimmed by 3 bases and J by 1 base, 5 bases remained unmatched. CDR1 and CDR2 from the germline V gene are MGHDK and SYGVNS. The CDR3 totals 16 residues. The CDR3 here is CASSEFLAGAQETQYF. The CDR3 DNA reads as TGTGCCAGCAGTGAGTTTCTAGCGGGGGCCCAAGAGACCCAGTACTTC. Together with reference TRBV25-1 and TRBJ2-5, the CDR3 gives the full variable domain: EADIYQTPRYLVIGTGKKITLECSQTMGHDKMYWYQQDPGMELHLIHYSYGVNSTEKGDLSSESTVSRIRTEHFPLTLESARPSHTSQYLCASSEFLAGAQETQYFGPGTRLLVL.

This CDR3 reads CASSISDREGEKLFF. The CDR3 nucleotides are TGTGCCAGCAGCATATCGGACAGGGAGGGTGAAAAACTGTTTTTT. V usage is TRBV7-9 and J usage is TRBJ1-4; 8 bases agree with TRBD1. J was trimmed by 7 bases and V by 5 bases; bases with no gene match: 9. This CDR3 comprises 15 residues. From germline, CDR1 is SEHNR and CDR2 FQNEAQ (reference sequence).

This sequence joins TRBV7-9 and TRBJ1-3; a weak D match, TRBD1 (5 bases). V lost 2 bases, J lost 2 bases, and 10 bases lay in between. In germline, CDR1 is SEHNR, CDR2 FQNEAQ (reference sequence). This CDR3 region has 15 residues. The chain's CDR3 is CASSLISGTGNTIYF. The CDR3 DNA is TGTGCCAGCAGCTTAATATCAGGGACTGGAAACACCATATATTTT.

The CDR3 DNA sequence: TGTGCCAGCAGCCCCAGACAGGCGAACACTGAAGCTTTCTTT. This encodes CASSPRQANTEAFF. V gene TRBV7-9 combines with J gene TRBJ1-1, with D possibly being TRBD1 (6 bases). The CDR3 sequence is 14 residues long. Between the trimmed V and J ends, which lost 5 bases and 1 base, there was a span of 11 bases. Germline assignment: CDR1 SEHNR and CDR2 FQNEAQ (reference sequence).

The CDR3: CASSILPGGGTSTDTQYF. CDR3 bases: TGTGCCAGCAGTATCCTACCGGGAGGAGGAACTAGCACAGATACGCAGTATTTT. V gene TRBV13 combines with J gene TRBJ2-3, with 7 positions matching TRBD2. CDR3 length: 18 residues. The V segment lost 6 bases and the J segment 0 bases; nucleotides outside the gene matches: 15. In germline, CDR1 is PRHDT, CDR2 FYEKMQ (reference sequence).

Note on this clone: This may stem from a read error, because a much larger clone lies one nucleotide away. This chain joins TRBV6-2 or TRBV6-3 and TRBJ1-2; D might be TRBD1 (5 bases). V lost 4 bases and J lost 1, with 10 bases in between. The CDR3 runs to 14 residues. From germline, CDR1 is MNHEY and CDR2 SVGEGT. CDR3 coding DNA: TGTGCCAGCAGTTCCCAGGGTTTTAACTATGGCTACACCTTC. Translated: CASSSQGFNYGYTF.

This clone is a singleton in its sample. This sequence joins TRBV10-3 and TRBJ2-5; tentatively, D is TRBD1 (5 bases). The V gene lost 11 bases and the J gene lost 3 bases, with 16 bases spanning the gap. The V gene's germline CDR1 is ENHRY and CDR2 SYGVKD. CDR3 length equals 13 residues. The CDR3 coding sequence is TGTGCCGCATCGAACCTACAGGAAGAGACCCAGTACTTC. Its translation: CAASNLQEETQYF.

The rearrangement links TRBV27 to TRBJ2-1, with TRBD2 matching over 10 bases. With 6 bases clipped from V and 7 bases from J, the junction kept 9 bases outside the gene matches. Germline CDR1 MNHEY, CDR2 SMNVEV (reference sequence). The CDR3 runs to 15 residues. The CDR3 spells CASSPTSGVGNEQFF. DNA of the CDR3: TGTGCCAGCAGCCCCACTAGCGGGGTTGGGAATGAGCAGTTCTTC.

V and J are TRBV3-1 (or the pseudogene TRBV3-2) and TRBJ2-5; D may be TRBD2 (5 bases). V was pared by 3 bases and J by 3 bases, with 20 bases between. Germline CDR1 and CDR2: LGHDT and YNNKEL (reference sequence). The length of the CDR3 is 17 residues. The CDR3 sequence: CASSQVALVFGEETQYF. The CDR3 nucleotides read TGTGCCAGCAGCCAGGTCGCCCTAGTATTCGGGGAAGAGACCCAGTACTTC.

This chain links TRBV4-1 with TRBJ2-5, with D uncertain. The V and J ends lost 0 bases and 1 base respectively, with 6 bases between them. Per germline, CDR1 MGHRA and CDR2 YSYEKL. The CDR3 length is 14 residues. Here the CDR3 reads CASSQDPLQETQYF. The CDR3 DNA is TGCGCCAGCAGCCAAGACCCCCTCCAAGAGACCCAGTACTTC.

V gene TRBV18 combines with J gene TRBJ1-2, with 8 bases identical to TRBD1. Germline CDR1 reads KGHSH; CDR2 reads LQKENI. CDR3 size: 17 residues. Trimming took 8 bases from V and 3 from J; bases not matched to a gene: 17. The CDR3: CASSLTTGVMGDYGYTF. CDR3 nucleotide sequence: TGTGCCAGCAGTTTAACGACAGGGGTGATGGGAGACTATGGCTACACCTTC.

This chain uses TRBV11-2 with TRBJ1-2; 8 nucleotides match TRBD1. The CDR3 runs 17 residues. CDR1 SGHAT and CDR2 FQNNGV come from the germline V gene. With V trimmed by 2 bases and J by 4 bases, 12 bases remained unmatched. In DNA, the CDR3 is TGTGCCAGCAGCTTATCAGGGGGCGTCTTAGGTGCCTATGGCTACACCTTC. It is translated as CASSLSGGVLGAYGYTF.

The chain links TRBV30 to TRBJ2-1; D ambiguous. This CDR3 comprises 15 residues. Germline loops: CDR1 GTSNPN, CDR2 SVGIG (reference sequence). V lost 2 bases and J 8 bases, leaving 19 bases between the germline ends. This chain's CDR3 is CAWSFGVAAPDEQFF. The CDR3 DNA reads TGTGCCTGGAGTTTCGGAGTCGCAGCTCCAGATGAGCAGTTCTTC.

The V gene is TRBV9, the J gene TRBJ1-1; D gene ambiguous. Trimming stripped 0 bases from V and 1 base from J, with 7 bases between. This CDR3 comprises 14 residues. Germline CDR1 is SGDLS and CDR2 is YYNGEE. Here the CDR3 reads CASSVASENTEAFF. CDR3 bases: TGTGCCAGCAGCGTAGCTTCAGAGAACACTGAAGCTTTCTTT.

This clone has a handful of counts. The rearrangement uses TRBV3-1 (or the pseudogene TRBV3-2) and TRBJ1-2; D might be TRBD1 (6 bases). The CDR3 extends over 13 amino acids. V was pared by 4 bases and J by 3 bases, with 9 bases between. Germline CDR1 reads LGHDT; CDR2 reads YNNKEL (reference sequence). CDR3 coding DNA: TGTGCCAGCAGCCTACAGGGTGACTATGGCTACACCTTC. Encoded protein: CASSLQGDYGYTF.

Details on this clone: At one of its ends the junction is not consistent with the germline gene, which may arise from a read error. The J gene is TRBJ2-7, the V gene TRBV5-1, with D possibly being TRBD2 (6 bases). The CDR3 is 14 amino acids. Per the germline V gene, CDR1 is SGHRS and CDR2 is YFSETQ. As DNA, the CDR3 is TGCGCCAGCAGCTTATTGAGCGGGCCCTATGAGCAGTACTTC. As protein: CASSLLSGPYEQYF.

The chain couples TRBV25-1 to TRBJ1-2, with D possibly being TRBD1 (5 bases). Germline CDR1 is MGHDK and CDR2 is SYGVNS. V was shortened by 5 bases and J by 8 bases, with 18 bases between the two germline ends. CDR3 length: 14 amino acids. Written as DNA, the CDR3 is TGTGCCAGCAGTACGGGAGGGGTTGTGGGAGGCTACACCTTC. This translates into CASSTGGVVGGYTF.

The chain links TRBV5-4 to TRBJ2-7; D is perhaps TRBD2 (7 bases). Deletions cut 0 bases from V and 6 bases from J, with 16 bases between. The germline V gene encodes CDR1 SGHNT and CDR2 YYREEE (reference sequence). There are 15 residues in the CDR3. CDR3 amino acids: CASSLDFRGRGEQYF. The DNA for the CDR3 is TGTGCCAGCAGCTTGGACTTTAGGGGGAGGGGCGAGCAGTACTTC.

This clone was picked up many times. V gene TRBV3-1 (or the pseudogene TRBV3-2) combines with J gene TRBJ2-3; possibly TRBD1 for D (5 bases). Germline V gene sequence: CDR1 LGHDT, CDR2 YNNKEL (reference sequence). Deletions cut 1 base from V and 7 bases from J, with 9 bases between. This CDR3 comprises 13 residues. The CDR3 sequence: CASSQARQNTQYF. In DNA, the CDR3 is TGTGCCAGCAGCCAAGCAAGACAGAATACGCAGTATTTT.

The J gene is TRBJ1-2, the V gene TRBV12-3 or TRBV12-4; D is uncertain. Trimming removed 6 bases from V and 5 bases from J, with 7 bases in between. CDR3 length: 11 amino acids. The DNA of the CDR3 is TGTGCCAGCAGCTCCTCTTATGGCTACACCTTC. Translated, it gives CASSSSYGYTF.

The V and J genes are TRBV5-5 and TRBJ1-5; 9 nucleotides align to TRBD1. This CDR3 comprises 14 residues. Germline lookup yields CDR1 SGHKS and CDR2 YYEKEE (reference sequence). The J segment lost 7 bases and the V segment lost 2 bases, leaving 4 bases of the junction unmatched. CDR3 coding DNA: TGTGCCAGCAGCTTCCGGACAGGGGTGCAGCCCCAGCATTTT. The encoded protein is CASSFRTGVQPQHF.

V is TRBV3-1 (or the pseudogene TRBV3-2) and J is TRBJ2-2, with TRBD1 matching over 9 bases. Germline V gene lookup returns CDR1 LGHDT and CDR2 YNNKEL (reference sequence). This CDR3 has 15 amino acids. The junction had 9 bases not matched to a gene; V was cut back by 6 bases and J by 7 bases. The CDR3 region has the DNA TGTGCCAGCAGACACCGGGACAGGGTGGTCGGGGAGCTGTTTTTT. This codes for CASRHRDRVVGELFF.

The rearrangement links TRBV14 to TRBJ2-7; D not certain. V was clipped by 4 bases and J by 2 bases, with 3 bases between them. Germline CDR1 is SGHDN and CDR2 is FVKESK. This CDR3 contains 11 residues. CDR3: CASSRAYEQYF. DNA of the CDR3: TGTGCCAGCAGCCGAGCCTACGAGCAGTACTTC.

This sequence joins TRBV9 and TRBJ2-1; 10 bases align to TRBD2. V lost 4 bases and J lost 0; bases outside the gene matches: 7. The CDR3 length is 17 residues. Germline-derived CDR1 and CDR2 are SGDLS and YYNGEE. The CDR3 nucleotides read TGTGCCAGCAGCCAATACGGACTAGCGGCCTCCTACAATGAGCAGTTCTTC. As protein: CASSQYGLAASYNEQFF.